This T cell receptor (beta chain) derives from a study of shared T cell receptors in the human thymus. Germline V lookup: CDR1 SGHRS, CDR2 YFSETQ. The ends were cut back, 0 bases at V and 8 bases at J, with 11 bases in the middle. The CDR3 sequence is 13 residues long. Sequencing used immunoSEQ multiplex PCR; TCRdb keeps in-frame clones, though not all of them. The top ten clones hold 0.0094% of a sample with 500,000 to 850,000 clones, around 87% of them seen once. These data are also associated with another study on human thymus T cells. That study reports: Resections from corrective heart surgery provided thymus tissue. Gene usage for V and J segments appeared biased in thymic and blood repertoires. There were highly overlapping thymic repertoires among unrelated individuals, as related research reported.

This receptor was identified in a boy less than two years old with a congenital heart defect. The chain links TRBV5-1 to TRBJ1-2; possibly TRBD1 for D (6 bases). The sample consisted of thymocytes. CDR3 amino acids: CASSLDRADGYTF. The CDR3 nucleotides read TGCGCCAGCAGCTTGGACAGGGCTGACGGCTACACCTTC.